Listed below are T cell receptor beta chains from one sample, sequenced in a study of shared T cell receptors in the human thymus. Using immunoSEQ multiplex PCR, the repertoire was profiled, and TCRdb retains in-frame clones only, with some absent. The sample holds hundreds of thousands of clones, approximately 87% seen once. This sample also appeared in a second study, on human thymus T cells.

Source material: thymocytes. These receptors were taken from a boy in the first two years of life with a congenital heart defect. Each CDR3 is given with its conserved first and last residue. Each record gives: J gene, clone size, D gene, V gene, CDR3 DNA, CDR3 protein. The D gene is left open where the match is weak. Clone size is given for some rows only: seen once, a few or many times, or a class if the clone is expanded.

j_call: TRBJ2-3; clone_size: -; d_call: TRBD2; v_call: TRBV6-5; cdr3_nt: TGTGCCAGCAGCCGGCTAGCGGAGAGCACAGATACGCAGTATTTT; cdr3_aa: CASSRLAESTDTQYF
j_call: TRBJ2-2; clone_size: -; d_call: TRBD1; v_call: TRBV28; cdr3_nt: TGTGCCAGCAGTCAGCCGACAGGGTTGGGGTTTAACACCGGGGAGCTGTTTTTT; cdr3_aa: CASSQPTGLGFNTGELFF
j_call: TRBJ2-3; clone_size: -; d_call: TRBD1; v_call: TRBV7-2; cdr3_nt: TGTGCCAGCAGCTTAGCGCAGGGGGCAGGGGATACGCAGTATTTT; cdr3_aa: CASSLAQGAGDTQYF
j_call: TRBJ2-4; clone_size: -; d_call: -; v_call: TRBV14; cdr3_nt: TGTGCCAGCAGCCAAGACAAGGGGGGGAAAACGAACATTCAGTACTTC; cdr3_aa: CASSQDKGGKTNIQYF
j_call: TRBJ2-2; clone_size: -; d_call: TRBD1; v_call: TRBV27; cdr3_nt: TGTGCCAGCAGTTTTATATGGACAGGGACGCGGCGGACCGGGGAGCTGTTTTTT; cdr3_aa: CASSFIWTGTRRTGELFF
j_call: TRBJ2-7; clone_size: -; d_call: TRBD2; v_call: TRBV15; cdr3_nt: TGTGCCACCACTAAGCGGGAGGGCCACGAGCAGTACTTC; cdr3_aa: CATTKREGHEQYF
j_call: TRBJ2-7; clone_size: -; d_call: TRBD1; v_call: TRBV6-6; cdr3_nt: TGTGCCAGCAGTATAACAGGGGTAAGGGCCTACGAGCAGTACTTC; cdr3_aa: CASSITGVRAYEQYF
j_call: TRBJ2-7; clone_size: -; d_call: TRBD2; v_call: TRBV7-9; cdr3_nt: TGTGCCAGCAGCCCGGGCCCCTGGACTAGTCACTACGAGCAGTACTTC; cdr3_aa: CASSPGPWTSHYEQYF
j_call: TRBJ2-1; clone_size: -; d_call: TRBD2; v_call: TRBV11-3; cdr3_nt: TGTGCCAGCAGCTCCCGCCCACTAGCGGGAGGGCCGGGTTACAATGAGCAGTTCTTC; cdr3_aa: CASSSRPLAGGPGYNEQFF
j_call: TRBJ2-3; clone_size: -; d_call: -; v_call: TRBV20-1; cdr3_nt: TGCAGTGCTAGTGAGGCGCAGTATTTT; cdr3_aa: CSASEAQYF
j_call: TRBJ2-2; clone_size: -; d_call: TRBD2; v_call: TRBV10-2; cdr3_nt: TGCGCCAGCAGTGAGTCGACTAGCGCCGGGGCACCAAACACCGGGGAGCTGTTTTTT; cdr3_aa: CASSESTSAGAPNTGELFF
j_call: TRBJ1-3; clone_size: few; d_call: -; v_call: TRBV7-2; cdr3_nt: TGTGCCAGCTTATCGGGGAACTCTGGAAACACCATATATTTT; cdr3_aa: CASLSGNSGNTIYF
j_call: TRBJ2-1; clone_size: -; d_call: TRBD2; v_call: TRBV10-1; cdr3_nt: TGCGCCAGCAGTAGCGGGAGCTCCTACAATGAGCAGTTCTTC; cdr3_aa: CASSSGSSYNEQFF
j_call: TRBJ2-7; clone_size: -; d_call: TRBD2; v_call: TRBV5-1; cdr3_nt: TGCGCCAGCAGCTCCCGCGGCCAACTAGCGGGAGAGACCTACGAGCAGTACTTC; cdr3_aa: CASSSRGQLAGETYEQYF
j_call: TRBJ2-2; clone_size: -; d_call: TRBD2; v_call: TRBV4-3; cdr3_nt: TGCGCCAGCAGCCAAGATTGGCTAGCGGGAACTGGGGAGCTGTTTTTT; cdr3_aa: CASSQDWLAGTGELFF
j_call: TRBJ2-1; clone_size: -; d_call: TRBD2; v_call: TRBV4-2; cdr3_nt: TGTGCCAGCAGCCAAGTGGTAGCGGGACGATTCAGCTCCTACAATGAGCAGTTCTTC; cdr3_aa: CASSQVVAGRFSSYNEQFF
j_call: TRBJ2-7; clone_size: -; d_call: TRBD1; v_call: TRBV28; cdr3_nt: TGTGCCAGCAGTTTCTCACACAGGGGCCCCTACGAGCAGTACTTC; cdr3_aa: CASSFSHRGPYEQYF
j_call: TRBJ1-5; clone_size: -; d_call: TRBD1; v_call: TRBV5-6; cdr3_nt: TGTGCCAGCAGCCGAGGGACAGGGCTCAGCAATCAGCCCCAGCATTTT; cdr3_aa: CASSRGTGLSNQPQHF
j_call: TRBJ2-3; clone_size: -; d_call: -; v_call: TRBV5-5; cdr3_nt: TGTGCCAGCAGTCGACAGTTCACAGATACGCAGTATTTT; cdr3_aa: CASSRQFTDTQYF
j_call: TRBJ1-2; clone_size: once; d_call: TRBD1; v_call: TRBV9; cdr3_nt: TGTGCCAGCAGCGAGCCTAGGGACAGGGACCAGGAGAGGGGTGGCTACACCTTC; cdr3_aa: CASSEPRDRDQERGGYTF
j_call: TRBJ1-5; clone_size: -; d_call: -; v_call: TRBV6-1; cdr3_nt: TGTGCCAGCAGCCACCGACGAGGAAGGAATCAGCCCCAGCATTTT; cdr3_aa: CASSHRRGRNQPQHF
j_call: TRBJ1-4; clone_size: -; d_call: -; v_call: TRBV6-1; cdr3_nt: TGTGCCAGCAGTGGCTCCCAGGTCCAACCCTGGGAAAAACTGTTTTTT; cdr3_aa: CASSGSQVQPWEKLFF
j_call: TRBJ2-7; clone_size: -; d_call: TRBD1; v_call: TRBV7-6; cdr3_nt: TGTGCCAGCAGCTTAAAGGACAGGGCGTCCTACGAGCAGTACTTC; cdr3_aa: CASSLKDRASYEQYF
j_call: TRBJ2-1; clone_size: -; d_call: TRBD2; v_call: TRBV6-5; cdr3_nt: TGTGCCAGCAGTTACCCCACGGGAGGGCCTTACAATGAGCAGTTCTTC; cdr3_aa: CASSYPTGGPYNEQFF
j_call: TRBJ1-1; clone_size: -; d_call: -; v_call: TRBV25-1; cdr3_nt: TGTGCCAGCAGTGCCGGGACACCGAACACTGAAGCTTTCTTT; cdr3_aa: CASSAGTPNTEAFF
j_call: TRBJ1-5; clone_size: -; d_call: TRBD1; v_call: TRBV27; cdr3_nt: TGTGCCAGCAGTCCAAGAGGACAGGGCAATCAGCCCCAGCATTTT; cdr3_aa: CASSPRGQGNQPQHF
j_call: TRBJ1-5; clone_size: once; d_call: -; v_call: TRBV4-2; cdr3_nt: TGTGCCAGCAGCGAATACGCAGGGCGTCAGCCCCAGCATTTT; cdr3_aa: CASSEYAGRQPQHF
j_call: TRBJ1-5; clone_size: -; d_call: -; v_call: TRBV21-1; cdr3_nt: TGTGCCAGCAGCAAAGAAAAATCCCCCGGGGACAATCAGCCCCAGCATTTT; cdr3_aa: CASSKEKSPGDNQPQHF
j_call: TRBJ2-3; clone_size: -; d_call: TRBD2; v_call: TRBV27; cdr3_nt: TGTGCCAGCAGTTTTTTTGGCGTGCGGGAGGGCCGGGGCACAGATACGCAGTATTTT; cdr3_aa: CASSFFGVREGRGTDTQYF
j_call: TRBJ1-1; clone_size: -; d_call: -; v_call: TRBV2; cdr3_nt: TGTGCCAGCAGTGTAGACATTCCGGACTCTTTCTTT; cdr3_aa: CASSVDIPDSFF
j_call: TRBJ1-4; clone_size: few; d_call: -; v_call: TRBV19; cdr3_nt: TGTGCCAGTAGTTCAGCGAGGGGCAGGGGATACGAAAAACTGTTTTTT; cdr3_aa: CASSSARGRGYEKLFF
j_call: TRBJ2-3; clone_size: -; d_call: -; v_call: TRBV27; cdr3_nt: TGTGCCAGCAGTTTATGGGGGAGGGATACGCAGTATTTT; cdr3_aa: CASSLWGRDTQYF